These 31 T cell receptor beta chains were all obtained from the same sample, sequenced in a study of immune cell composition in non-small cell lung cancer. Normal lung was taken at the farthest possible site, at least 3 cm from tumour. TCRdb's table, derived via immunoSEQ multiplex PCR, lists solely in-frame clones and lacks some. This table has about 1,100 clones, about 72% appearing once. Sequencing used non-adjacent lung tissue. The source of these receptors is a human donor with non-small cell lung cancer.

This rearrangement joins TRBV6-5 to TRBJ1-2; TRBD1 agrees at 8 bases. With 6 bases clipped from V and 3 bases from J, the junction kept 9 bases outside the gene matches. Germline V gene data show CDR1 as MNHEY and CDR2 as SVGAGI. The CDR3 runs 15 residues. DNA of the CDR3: TGTGCCAGCAGAAACCAGGGGGCGTCGGACTATGGCTACACCTTC. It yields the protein CASRNQGASDYGYTF.

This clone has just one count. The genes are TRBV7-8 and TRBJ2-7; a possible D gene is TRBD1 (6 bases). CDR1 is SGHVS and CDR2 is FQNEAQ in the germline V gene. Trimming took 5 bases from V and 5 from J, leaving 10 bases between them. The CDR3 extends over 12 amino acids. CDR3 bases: TGTGCCAGCAGCCCCTACAGGGACGAGCAGTACTTC. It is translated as CASSPYRDEQYF.

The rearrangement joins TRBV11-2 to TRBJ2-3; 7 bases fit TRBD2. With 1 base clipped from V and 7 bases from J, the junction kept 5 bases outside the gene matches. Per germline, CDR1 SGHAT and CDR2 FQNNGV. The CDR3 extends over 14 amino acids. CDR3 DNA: TGTGCCAGCAGCTTAGGGCCTAGCGGAAATACGCAGTATTTT. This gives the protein CASSLGPSGNTQYF. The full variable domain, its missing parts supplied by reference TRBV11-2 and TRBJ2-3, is EAGVAQSPRYKIIEKRQSVAFWCNPISGHATLYWYQQILGQGPKLLIQFQNNGVVDDSQLPKDRFSAERLKGVDSTLKIQPAKLEDSAVYLCASSLGPSGNTQYFGPGTRLTVL.

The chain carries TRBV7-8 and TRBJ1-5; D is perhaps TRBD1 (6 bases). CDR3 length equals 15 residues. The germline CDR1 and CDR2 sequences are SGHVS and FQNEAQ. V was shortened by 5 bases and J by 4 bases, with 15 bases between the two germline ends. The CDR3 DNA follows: TGTGCCAGCAGCCTATTGGGACACGTTAATCAGCCCCAGCATTTT. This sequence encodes CASSLLGHVNQPQHF.

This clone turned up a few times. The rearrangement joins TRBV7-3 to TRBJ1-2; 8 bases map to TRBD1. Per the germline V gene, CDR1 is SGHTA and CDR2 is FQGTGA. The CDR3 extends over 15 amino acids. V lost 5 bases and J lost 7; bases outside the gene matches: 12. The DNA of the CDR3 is TGTGCCAGCAGCCTAAATCCGGGACAGGACTCTGGCTACACCTTC. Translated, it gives CASSLNPGQDSGYTF.

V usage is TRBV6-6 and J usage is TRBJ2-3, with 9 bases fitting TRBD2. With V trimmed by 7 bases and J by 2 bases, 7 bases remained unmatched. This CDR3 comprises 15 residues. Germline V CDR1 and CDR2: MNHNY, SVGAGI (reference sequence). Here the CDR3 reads CASNPRGGPTDTQYF. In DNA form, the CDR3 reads TGTGCCAGCAACCCGCGGGGGGGCCCCACAGATACGCAGTATTTT.

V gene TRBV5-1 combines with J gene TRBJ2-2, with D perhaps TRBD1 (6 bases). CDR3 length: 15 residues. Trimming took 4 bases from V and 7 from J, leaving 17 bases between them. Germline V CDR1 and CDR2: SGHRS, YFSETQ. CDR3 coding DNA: TGCGCCAGCAGCCCCACAGGGTGGTACATCGGGGAGCTGTTTTTT. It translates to CASSPTGWYIGELFF.

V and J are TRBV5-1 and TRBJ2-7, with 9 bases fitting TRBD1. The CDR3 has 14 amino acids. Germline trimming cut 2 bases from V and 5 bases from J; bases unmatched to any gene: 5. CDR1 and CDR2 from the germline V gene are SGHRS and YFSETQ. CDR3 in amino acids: CASSLRQGGHEQYF. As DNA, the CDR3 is TGCGCCAGCAGCTTACGACAGGGGGGCCACGAGCAGTACTTC.

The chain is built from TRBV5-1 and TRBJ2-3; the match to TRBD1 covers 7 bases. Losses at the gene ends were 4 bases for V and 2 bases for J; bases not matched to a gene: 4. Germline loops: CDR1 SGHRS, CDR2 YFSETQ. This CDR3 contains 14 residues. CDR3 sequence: CASSETGVTDTQYF. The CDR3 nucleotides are TGCGCCAGCAGCGAAACAGGGGTCACAGATACGCAGTATTTT.

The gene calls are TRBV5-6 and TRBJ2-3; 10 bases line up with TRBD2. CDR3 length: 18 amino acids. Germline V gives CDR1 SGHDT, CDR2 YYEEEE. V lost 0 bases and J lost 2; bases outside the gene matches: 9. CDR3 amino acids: CASSLVGLAGAFTDTQYF. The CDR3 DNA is TGTGCCAGCAGCTTGGTGGGGCTAGCGGGGGCCTTCACAGATACGCAGTATTTT. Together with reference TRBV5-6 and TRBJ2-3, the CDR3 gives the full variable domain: DAGVTQSPTHLIKTRGQQVTLRCSPKSGHDTVSWYQQALGQGPQFIFQYYEEEERQRGNFPDRFSGHQFPNYSSELNVNALLLGDSALYLCASSLVGLAGAFTDTQYFGPGTRLTVL.

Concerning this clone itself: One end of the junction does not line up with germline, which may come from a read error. The DNA for the CDR3 is TGTGCCAGCAGCTTGGGGACTAGCGAAAAGTATTTT. This gives the protein CASSLGTSEKYF. The V and J genes are TRBV5-3 and TRBJ2-3, with 10 bases aligning to TRBD2. TRBV5-3 is placed among ORFs of uncertain function. The CDR3 sequence is 12 residues long.

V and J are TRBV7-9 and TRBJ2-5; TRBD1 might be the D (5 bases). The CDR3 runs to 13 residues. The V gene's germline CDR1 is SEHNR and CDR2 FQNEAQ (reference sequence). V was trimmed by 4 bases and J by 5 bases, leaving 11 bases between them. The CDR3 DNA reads TGTGCCAGCAGCTCTTTGGGGCGGGAGACCCAGTACTTC. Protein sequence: CASSSLGRETQYF. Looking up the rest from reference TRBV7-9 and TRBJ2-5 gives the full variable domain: DTGVSQNPRHKITKRGQNVTFRCDPISEHNRLYWYRQTLGQGPEFLTYFQNEAQLEKSRLLSDRFSAERPKGSFSTLEIQRTEQGDSAMYLCASSSLGRETQYFGPGTRLLVL.

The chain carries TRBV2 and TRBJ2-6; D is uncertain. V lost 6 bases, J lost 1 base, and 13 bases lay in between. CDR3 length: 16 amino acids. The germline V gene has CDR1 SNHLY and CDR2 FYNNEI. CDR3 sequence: CASSVAWQSGANVLTF. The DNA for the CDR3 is TGTGCCAGCAGCGTGGCCTGGCAGTCTGGGGCCAACGTCCTGACTTTC.

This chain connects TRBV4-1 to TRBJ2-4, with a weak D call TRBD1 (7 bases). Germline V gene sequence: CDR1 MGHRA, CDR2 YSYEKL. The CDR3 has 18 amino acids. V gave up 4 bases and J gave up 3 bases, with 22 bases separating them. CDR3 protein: CASSLRGTAPLGKNIQYF. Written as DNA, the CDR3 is TGCGCCAGCAGCCTCCGGGGGACAGCTCCTTTGGGCAAAAACATTCAGTACTTC.

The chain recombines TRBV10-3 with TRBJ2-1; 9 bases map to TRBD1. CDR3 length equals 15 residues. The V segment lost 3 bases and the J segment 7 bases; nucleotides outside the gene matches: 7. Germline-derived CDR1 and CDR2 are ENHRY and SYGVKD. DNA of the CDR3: TGTGCCATCAGTGAAGGGACAGGGCCAGCTAATGAGCAGTTCTTC. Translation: CAISEGTGPANEQFF.

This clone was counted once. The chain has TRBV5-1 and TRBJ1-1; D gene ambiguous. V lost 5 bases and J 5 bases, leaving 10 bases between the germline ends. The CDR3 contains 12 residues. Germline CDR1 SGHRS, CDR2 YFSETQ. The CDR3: CASRLGGTEAFF. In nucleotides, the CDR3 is TGCGCCAGCAGACTCGGAGGAACTGAAGCTTTCTTT.

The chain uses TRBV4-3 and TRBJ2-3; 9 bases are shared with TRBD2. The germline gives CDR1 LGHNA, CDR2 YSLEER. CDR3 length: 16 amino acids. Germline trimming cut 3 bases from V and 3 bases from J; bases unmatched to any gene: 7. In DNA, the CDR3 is TGCGCCAGCAGCCATTATAAGGGACTAGCTACAGATACGCAGTATTTT. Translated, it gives CASSHYKGLATDTQYF.

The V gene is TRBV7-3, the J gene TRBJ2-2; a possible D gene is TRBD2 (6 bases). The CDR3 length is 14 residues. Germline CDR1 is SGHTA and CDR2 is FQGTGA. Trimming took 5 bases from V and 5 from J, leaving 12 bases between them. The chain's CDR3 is CASSIYRGTGELFF. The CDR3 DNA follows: TGTGCCAGCAGCATATACCGGGGGACCGGGGAGCTGTTTTTT.

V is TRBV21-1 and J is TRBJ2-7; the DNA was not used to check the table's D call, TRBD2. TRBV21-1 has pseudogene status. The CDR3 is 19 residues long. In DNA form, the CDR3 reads TGTGCCAGGAAACCCTCCGGAAGAGCAGCGGGGGGATGCTCCTACGAGCAGTACTTC. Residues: CARKPSGRAAGGCSYEQYF.

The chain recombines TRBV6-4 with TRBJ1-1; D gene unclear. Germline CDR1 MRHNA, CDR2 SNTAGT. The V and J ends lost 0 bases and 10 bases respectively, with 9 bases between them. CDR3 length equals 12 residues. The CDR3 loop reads CASSDSAGRAFF. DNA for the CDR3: TGTGCCAGCAGTGACTCGGCGGGTAGAGCTTTCTTT.

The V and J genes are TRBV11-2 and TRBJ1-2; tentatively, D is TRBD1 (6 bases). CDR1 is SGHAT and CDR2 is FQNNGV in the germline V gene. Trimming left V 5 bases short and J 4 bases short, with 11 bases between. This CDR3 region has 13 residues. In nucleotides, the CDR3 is TGTGCCAGCAGCCCAGGACAGAGCTATGGCTACACCTTC. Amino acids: CASSPGQSYGYTF.

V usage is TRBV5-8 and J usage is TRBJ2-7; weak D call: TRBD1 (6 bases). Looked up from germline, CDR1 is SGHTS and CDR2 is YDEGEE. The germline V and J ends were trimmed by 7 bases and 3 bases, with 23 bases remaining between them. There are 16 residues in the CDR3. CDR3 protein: CASGEAGTMGDYEQYF. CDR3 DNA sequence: TGTGCCAGCGGAGAAGCCGGGACAATGGGGGACTACGAGCAGTACTTC.

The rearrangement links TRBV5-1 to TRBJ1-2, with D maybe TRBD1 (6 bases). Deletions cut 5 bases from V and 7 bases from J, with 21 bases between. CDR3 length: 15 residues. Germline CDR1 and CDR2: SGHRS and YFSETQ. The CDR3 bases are TGCGCCAGCAGGGAACCCCAACAGGGCGTGAGTGGCTACACCTTC. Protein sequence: CASREPQQGVSGYTF.

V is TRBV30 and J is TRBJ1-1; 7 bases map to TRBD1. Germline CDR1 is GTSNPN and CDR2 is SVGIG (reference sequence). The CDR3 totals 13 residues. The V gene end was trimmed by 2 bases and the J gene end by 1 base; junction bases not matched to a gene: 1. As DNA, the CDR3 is TGTGCCTGGAGTCCAGGGGGGAACACTGAAGCTTTCTTT. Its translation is CAWSPGGNTEAFF.

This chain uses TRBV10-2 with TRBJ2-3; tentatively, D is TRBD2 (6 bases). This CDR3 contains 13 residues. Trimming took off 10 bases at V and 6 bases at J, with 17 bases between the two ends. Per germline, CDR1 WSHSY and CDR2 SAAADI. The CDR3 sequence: CATKAGTGDTQYF. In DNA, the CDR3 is TGCGCCACCAAAGCGGGTACCGGGGATACGCAGTATTTT.

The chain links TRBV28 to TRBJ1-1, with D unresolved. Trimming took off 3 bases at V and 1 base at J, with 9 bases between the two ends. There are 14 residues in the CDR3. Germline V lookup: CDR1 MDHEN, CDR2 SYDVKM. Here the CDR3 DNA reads TGTGCCAGCAGTTTCTACGGAGAGAACACTGAAGCTTTCTTT. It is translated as CASSFYGENTEAFF.

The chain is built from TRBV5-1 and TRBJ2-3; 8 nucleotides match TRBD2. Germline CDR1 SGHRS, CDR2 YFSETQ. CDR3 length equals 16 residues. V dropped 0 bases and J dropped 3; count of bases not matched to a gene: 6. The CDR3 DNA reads TGCGCCAGCAGCTTGGCGCGGGGGGCCATTACAGATACGCAGTATTTT. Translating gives CASSLARGAITDTQYF.

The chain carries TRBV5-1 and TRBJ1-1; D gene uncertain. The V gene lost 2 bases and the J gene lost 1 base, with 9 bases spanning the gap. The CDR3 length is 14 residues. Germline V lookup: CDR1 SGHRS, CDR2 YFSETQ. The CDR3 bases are TGCGCCAGCAGCTTCGTGGGCCAGAACACTGAAGCTTTCTTT. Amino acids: CASSFVGQNTEAFF.

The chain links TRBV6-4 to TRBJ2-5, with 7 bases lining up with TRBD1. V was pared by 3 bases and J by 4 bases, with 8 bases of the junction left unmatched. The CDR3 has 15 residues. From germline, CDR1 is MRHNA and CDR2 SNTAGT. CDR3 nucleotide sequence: TGTGCCAGCAGTGAGCAGGGGGTGTATGGAGAGACCCAGTACTTC. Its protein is CASSEQGVYGETQYF.

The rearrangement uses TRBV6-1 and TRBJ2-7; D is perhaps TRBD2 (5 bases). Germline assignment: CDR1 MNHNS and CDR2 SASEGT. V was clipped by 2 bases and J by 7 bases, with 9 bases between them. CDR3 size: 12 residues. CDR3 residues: CASSESGWEQYF. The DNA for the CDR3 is TGTGCCAGCAGTGAATCGGGGTGGGAGCAGTACTTC.

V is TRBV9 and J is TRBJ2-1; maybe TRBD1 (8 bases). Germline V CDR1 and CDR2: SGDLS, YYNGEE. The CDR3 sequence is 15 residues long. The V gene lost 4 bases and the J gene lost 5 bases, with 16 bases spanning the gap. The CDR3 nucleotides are TGTGCCAGCAGCCCCCAAACAGGGGGGGACAATGAGCAGTTCTTC. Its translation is CASSPQTGGDNEQFF.